Listed below are T cell receptor beta chains from one sample, sequenced in a study of blood T cell repertoires in COVID-19. Here immunoSEQ multiplex PCR was the method, and the copy in TCRdb shows in-frame clones only, minus some. The table includes about 260,000 clones, less than 90% detected once. Sequencing was performed on peripheral blood. Every receptor here comes from a human donor in a cohort sampled during active COVID-19. CDR3s include the opening cysteine and the closing phenylalanine or tryptophan. Fields, in order: J gene, D gene, V gene, clone size, CDR3 DNA, CDR3 protein. D genes are given only for firm matches. For some rows the clone size is stated as once, few or many, or as a class when expanded; others skip it.

j_call: TRBJ1-6; d_call: -; v_call: TRBV7-3; clone_size: -; cdr3_nt: TGTGCCAGCAGCTTAGGGGGGACTTCACCCCTCCACTTT; cdr3_aa: CASSLGGTSPLHF
j_call: TRBJ2-7; d_call: -; v_call: TRBV5-5; clone_size: few; cdr3_nt: TGTGCCAGCAGCATTGACTACGGCGAGCAGTACTTC; cdr3_aa: CASSIDYGEQYF
j_call: TRBJ2-7; d_call: TRBD1; v_call: TRBV14; clone_size: -; cdr3_nt: TGTGCCAGCAGCCATGGACAGGGGGTTGGCGAGCAGTACTTC; cdr3_aa: CASSHGQGVGEQYF
j_call: TRBJ2-7; d_call: -; v_call: TRBV12-3/TRBV12-4; clone_size: -; cdr3_nt: TGTGCCAGCAGTTTGAAGGGCTCCGGGGGGCAGTACTTC; cdr3_aa: CASSLKGSGGQYF
j_call: TRBJ2-1; d_call: -; v_call: TRBV6-5; clone_size: -; cdr3_nt: TGTGCCAGCAGTTACTCGAGCGCGGGGGCACGGGATGAGCAGTTCTTC; cdr3_aa: CASSYSSAGARDEQFF
j_call: TRBJ1-2; d_call: -; v_call: TRBV4-1; clone_size: -; cdr3_nt: TGCGCCAGCAGCCAAGATCGATTGGGGGCTAGAATATATGGCTACACCTTC; cdr3_aa: CASSQDRLGARIYGYTF
j_call: TRBJ1-5; d_call: TRBD1; v_call: TRBV28; clone_size: -; cdr3_nt: TGTGCCAGCAGTCCGCCCTTTTACAGGGGGAATCAGCCCCAGCATTTT; cdr3_aa: CASSPPFYRGNQPQHF
j_call: TRBJ2-1; d_call: TRBD2; v_call: TRBV15; clone_size: -; cdr3_nt: TGTGCCACCAGCAGAGAAAGGAGGCGGGAGGCCAGAAATGAGCAGTTCTTC; cdr3_aa: CATSRERRREARNEQFF
j_call: TRBJ2-7; d_call: -; v_call: TRBV28; clone_size: -; cdr3_nt: TGTGCCAGCAGTTTGCCCCGGGAGAAGAATTACGAGCAGTACTTC; cdr3_aa: CASSLPREKNYEQYF
j_call: TRBJ2-7; d_call: -; v_call: TRBV19; clone_size: -; cdr3_nt: TGTGCCGGGTCCGCCGACAACTACGAGCAGTACTTC; cdr3_aa: CAGSADNYEQYF
j_call: TRBJ2-3; d_call: TRBD2; v_call: TRBV7-8; clone_size: -; cdr3_nt: TGTGCCAGCAGCTTTGGGACTAGGTTCGATACGCAGTATTTT; cdr3_aa: CASSFGTRFDTQYF
j_call: TRBJ2-7; d_call: -; v_call: TRBV6-5; clone_size: -; cdr3_nt: TGTGCCAGCAGCCGGACAGCCCTCGACGAGCAGTACTTC; cdr3_aa: CASSRTALDEQYF
j_call: TRBJ1-6; d_call: -; v_call: TRBV28; clone_size: -; cdr3_nt: TGTGCCAGCAGTTTGTTTGTCGATTCACCCCTCCACTTT; cdr3_aa: CASSLFVDSPLHF
j_call: TRBJ2-1; d_call: TRBD2; v_call: TRBV4-1; clone_size: -; cdr3_nt: TGCGCCAGCAGCGAATCACCTAGCGGGGCTAACAATGAGCAGTTCTTC; cdr3_aa: CASSESPSGANNEQFF
j_call: TRBJ2-3; d_call: TRBD1; v_call: TRBV15; clone_size: -; cdr3_nt: TGTGCCACCGGGACAGGGTCAGATACGCAGTATTTT; cdr3_aa: CATGTGSDTQYF
j_call: TRBJ2-1; d_call: TRBD2; v_call: TRBV6-6; clone_size: -; cdr3_nt: TGTGCCAGTACTAGCGGGAGTTTGAATGAGCAGTTCTTC; cdr3_aa: CASTSGSLNEQFF
j_call: TRBJ1-3; d_call: -; v_call: TRBV9; clone_size: -; cdr3_nt: TGTGCCAGCAGAGCAGGGTCTGGAAACACCATATATTTT; cdr3_aa: CASRAGSGNTIYF
j_call: TRBJ2-2; d_call: TRBD2; v_call: TRBV5-4; clone_size: -; cdr3_nt: TGTGCCAGCAGCATTGAAAATAGCGGGAGACGCGGGGAGCTGTTTTTT; cdr3_aa: CASSIENSGRRGELFF
j_call: TRBJ2-1; d_call: TRBD1; v_call: TRBV5-1; clone_size: -; cdr3_nt: TGCGCCAGCAGCTTGGAGAGGCGGCAGGGGGCCTACAATGAGCAGTTCTTC; cdr3_aa: CASSLERRQGAYNEQFF
j_call: TRBJ2-1; d_call: TRBD2; v_call: TRBV11-3; clone_size: -; cdr3_nt: TGTGCCAGCAGCTTCTCTTACGGGGGGGAGAACTACAATGAGCAGTTCTTC; cdr3_aa: CASSFSYGGENYNEQFF
j_call: TRBJ2-3; d_call: -; v_call: TRBV7-6; clone_size: -; cdr3_nt: TGTGCCAGCAGCTTAGGCGGGTTCACAGATACGCAGTATTTT; cdr3_aa: CASSLGGFTDTQYF
j_call: TRBJ2-5; d_call: -; v_call: TRBV7-9; clone_size: few; cdr3_nt: TGTGCCAGCGGCAACCAATTACAGGGATCAGGAGAGACCCAGTACTTC; cdr3_aa: CASGNQLQGSGETQYF
j_call: TRBJ2-1; d_call: -; v_call: TRBV14; clone_size: -; cdr3_nt: TGTGCCAGCAGTCTGAGGGAGACTAGTAACTATGAGCAGTTCTTC; cdr3_aa: CASSLRETSNYEQFF
j_call: TRBJ2-7; d_call: TRBD2; v_call: TRBV24-1; clone_size: -; cdr3_nt: TGTGCCACCAGTGATAGCGGGACTCTTGACGAGCAGTACTTC; cdr3_aa: CATSDSGTLDEQYF
j_call: TRBJ2-5; d_call: -; v_call: TRBV12-3/TRBV12-4; clone_size: -; cdr3_nt: TGTGCCAGCAGTTTGGAGGAGACCCAGTACTTC; cdr3_aa: CASSLEETQYF
j_call: TRBJ2-3; d_call: -; v_call: TRBV7-9; clone_size: once; cdr3_nt: TGTGCCAGCAGCCCCTCGGCTAGCGGCACAGATACGCAGTATTTT; cdr3_aa: CASSPSASGTDTQYF
j_call: TRBJ1-2; d_call: TRBD1; v_call: TRBV5-1; clone_size: -; cdr3_nt: TGCGCCAGCAGCTTGGGGGGACAGGCCCACTATGGCTACACCTTC; cdr3_aa: CASSLGGQAHYGYTF
j_call: TRBJ2-7; d_call: TRBD1; v_call: TRBV3-1/TRBV3-2; clone_size: -; cdr3_nt: TGTGCCAGCAGCCAAGATTTGGGCGAGACAGGGTCCTACGAGCAGTACTTC; cdr3_aa: CASSQDLGETGSYEQYF
j_call: TRBJ2-2; d_call: -; v_call: TRBV6-5; clone_size: once; cdr3_nt: TGTGCCAGCAGCCCCGACAGAATCAACACCGGGGAGCTGTTTTTT; cdr3_aa: CASSPDRINTGELFF